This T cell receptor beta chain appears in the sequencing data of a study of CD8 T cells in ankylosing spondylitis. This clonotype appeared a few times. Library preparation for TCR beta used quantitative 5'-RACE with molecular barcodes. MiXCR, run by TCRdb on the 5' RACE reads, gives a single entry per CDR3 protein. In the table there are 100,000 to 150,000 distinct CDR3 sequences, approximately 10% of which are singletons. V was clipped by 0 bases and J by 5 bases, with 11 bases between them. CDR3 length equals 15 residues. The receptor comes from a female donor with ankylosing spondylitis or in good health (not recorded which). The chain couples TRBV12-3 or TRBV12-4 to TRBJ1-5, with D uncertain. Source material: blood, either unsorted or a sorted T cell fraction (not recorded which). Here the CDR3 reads CASSLADGVHQPQHF. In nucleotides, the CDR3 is TGTGCCAGCAGTTTAGCGGACGGAGTCCATCAGCCCCAGCATTTT.